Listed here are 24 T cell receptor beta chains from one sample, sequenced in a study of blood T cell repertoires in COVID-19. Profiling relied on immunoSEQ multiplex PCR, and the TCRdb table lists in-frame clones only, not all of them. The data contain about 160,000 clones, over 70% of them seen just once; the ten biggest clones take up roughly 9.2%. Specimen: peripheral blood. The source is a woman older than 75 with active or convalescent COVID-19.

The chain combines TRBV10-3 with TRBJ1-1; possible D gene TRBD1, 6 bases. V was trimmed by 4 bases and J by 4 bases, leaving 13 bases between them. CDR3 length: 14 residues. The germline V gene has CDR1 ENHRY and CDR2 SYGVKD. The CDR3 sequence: CAISAKQGFTEAFF. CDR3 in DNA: TGTGCCATCAGTGCAAAACAGGGTTTCACTGAAGCTTTCTTT.

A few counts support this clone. Here the CDR3 DNA reads TGTGCCAGCAGCTGGTCAGGGGCAGGGCTTAACACTGAAGCTTTCTTT. Amino acid sequence: CASSWSGAGLNTEAFF. This chain uses TRBV7-9 with TRBJ1-1, with TRBD1 as a possible D gene (6 bases). The CDR3 sequence is 16 residues long. V was pared by 4 bases and J by 2 bases, with 17 bases between. The germline V gene has CDR1 SEHNR and CDR2 FQNEAQ (reference sequence).

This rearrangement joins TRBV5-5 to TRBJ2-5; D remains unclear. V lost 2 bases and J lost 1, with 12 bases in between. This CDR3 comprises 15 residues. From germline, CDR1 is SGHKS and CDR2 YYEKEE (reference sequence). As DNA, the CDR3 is TGTGCCAGCAGCTTTGTTAAGATACTCCAAGAGACCCAGTACTTC. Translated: CASSFVKILQETQYF.

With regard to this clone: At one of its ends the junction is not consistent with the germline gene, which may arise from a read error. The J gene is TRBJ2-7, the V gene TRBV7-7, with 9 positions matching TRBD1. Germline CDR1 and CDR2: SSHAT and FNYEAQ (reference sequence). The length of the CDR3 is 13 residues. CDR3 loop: CASSSGQGNEQYF. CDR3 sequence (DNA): TGTGCTAGCAGTTCGGGACAGGGTAACGAGCAGTACTTC.

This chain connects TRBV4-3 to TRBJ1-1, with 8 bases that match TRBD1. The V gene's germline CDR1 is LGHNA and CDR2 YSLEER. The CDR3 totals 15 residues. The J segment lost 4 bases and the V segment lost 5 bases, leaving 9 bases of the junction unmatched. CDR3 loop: CASSGRTGWGTEAFF. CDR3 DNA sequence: TGCGCCAGCAGCGGTCGGACAGGGTGGGGCACTGAAGCTTTCTTT.

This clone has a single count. The CDR3 DNA reads as TGTGCCAGTAGCTCAGGGACAGGCCCAAATTCACCCCTCCACTTT. Translation gives CASSSGTGPNSPLHF. The rearrangement links TRBV19 to TRBJ1-6; 8 bases map to TRBD1. J was trimmed by 7 bases and V by 6 bases; bases with no gene match: 8. The CDR3 runs to 15 residues. Germline loops: CDR1 LNHDA, CDR2 SQIVND (reference sequence).

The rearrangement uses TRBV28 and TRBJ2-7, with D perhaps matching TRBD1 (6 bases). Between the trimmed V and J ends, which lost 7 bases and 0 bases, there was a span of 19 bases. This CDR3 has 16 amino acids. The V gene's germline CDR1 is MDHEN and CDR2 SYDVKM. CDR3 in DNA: TGTGCCAGCACCTCGCCCAGGGGCTTACTCTCCTACGAGCAGTACTTC. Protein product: CASTSPRGLLSYEQYF.

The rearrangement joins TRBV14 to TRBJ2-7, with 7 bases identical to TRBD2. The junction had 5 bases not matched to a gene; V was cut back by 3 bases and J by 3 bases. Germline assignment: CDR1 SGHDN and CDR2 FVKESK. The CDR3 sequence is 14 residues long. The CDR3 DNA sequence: TGTGCCAGCAGCCATGCGCGGGGGAGCTACGAGCAGTACTTC. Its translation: CASSHARGSYEQYF.

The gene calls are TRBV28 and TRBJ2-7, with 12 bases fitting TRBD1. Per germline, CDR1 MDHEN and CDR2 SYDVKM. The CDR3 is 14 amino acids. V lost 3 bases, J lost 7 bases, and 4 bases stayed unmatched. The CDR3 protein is CASSLGQGAREQYF. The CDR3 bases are TGTGCCAGCAGTTTGGGACAGGGGGCGCGTGAGCAGTACTTC.

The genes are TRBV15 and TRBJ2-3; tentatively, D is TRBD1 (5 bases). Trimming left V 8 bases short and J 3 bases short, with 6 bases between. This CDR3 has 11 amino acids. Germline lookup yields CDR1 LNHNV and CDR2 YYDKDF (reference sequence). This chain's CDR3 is CATQGTDTQYF. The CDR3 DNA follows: TGTGCCACCCAGGGAACAGATACGCAGTATTTT. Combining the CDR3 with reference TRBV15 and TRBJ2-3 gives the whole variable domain DAMVIQNPRYQVTQFGKPVTLSCSQTLNHNVMYWYQQKSSQAPKLLFHYYDKDFNNEADTPDNFQSRRPNTSFCFLDIRSPGLGDTAMYLCATQGTDTQYFGPGTRLTVL.

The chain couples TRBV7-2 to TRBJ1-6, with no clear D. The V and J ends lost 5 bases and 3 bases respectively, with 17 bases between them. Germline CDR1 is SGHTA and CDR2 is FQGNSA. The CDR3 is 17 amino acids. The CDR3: CASSHSTTVVYNSPLHF. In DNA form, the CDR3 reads TGTGCCAGCAGCCATTCAACCACAGTAGTCTATAATTCACCCCTCCACTTT.

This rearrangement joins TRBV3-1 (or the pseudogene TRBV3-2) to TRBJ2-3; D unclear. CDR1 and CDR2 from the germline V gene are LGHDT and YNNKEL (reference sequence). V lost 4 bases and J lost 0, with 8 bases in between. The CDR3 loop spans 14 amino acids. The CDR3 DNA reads TGTGCCAGCAGCCGAATCACTAGCACAGATACGCAGTATTTT. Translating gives CASSRITSTDTQYF.

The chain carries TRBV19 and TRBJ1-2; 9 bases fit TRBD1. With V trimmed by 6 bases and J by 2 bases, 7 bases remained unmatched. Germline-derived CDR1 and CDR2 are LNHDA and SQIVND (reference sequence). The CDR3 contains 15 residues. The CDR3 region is CASRTTGTGNYGYTF. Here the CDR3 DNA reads TGTGCCAGTAGGACAACCGGGACAGGGAACTATGGCTACACCTTC.

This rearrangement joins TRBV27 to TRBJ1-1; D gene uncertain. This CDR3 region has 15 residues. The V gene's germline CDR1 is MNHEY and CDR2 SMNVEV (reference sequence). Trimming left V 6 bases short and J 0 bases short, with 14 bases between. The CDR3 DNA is TGTGCCAGCAGCCTATCCAGCGTATTGAACACTGAAGCTTTCTTT. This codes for CASSLSSVLNTEAFF.

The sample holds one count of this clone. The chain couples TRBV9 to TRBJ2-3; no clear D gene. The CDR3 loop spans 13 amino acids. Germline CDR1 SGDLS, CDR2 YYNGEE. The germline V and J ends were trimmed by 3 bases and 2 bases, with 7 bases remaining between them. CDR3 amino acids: CASSDRLTDTQYF. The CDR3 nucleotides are TGTGCCAGCAGCGATCGACTCACAGATACGCAGTATTTT. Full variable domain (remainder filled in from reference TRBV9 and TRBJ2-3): DSGVTQTPKHLITATGQRVTLRCSPRSGDLSVYWYQQSLDQGLQFLIQYYNGEERAKGNILERFSAQQFPDLHSELNLSSLELGDSALYFCASSDRLTDTQYFGPGTRLTVL.

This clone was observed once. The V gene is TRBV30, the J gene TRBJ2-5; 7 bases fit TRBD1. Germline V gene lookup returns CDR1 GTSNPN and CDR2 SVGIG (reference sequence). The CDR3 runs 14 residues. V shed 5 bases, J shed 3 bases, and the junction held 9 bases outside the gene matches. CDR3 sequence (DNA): TGTGCCTGGTGCATGGGACAGTACGAAGAGACCCAGTACTTC. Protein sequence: CAWCMGQYEETQYF.

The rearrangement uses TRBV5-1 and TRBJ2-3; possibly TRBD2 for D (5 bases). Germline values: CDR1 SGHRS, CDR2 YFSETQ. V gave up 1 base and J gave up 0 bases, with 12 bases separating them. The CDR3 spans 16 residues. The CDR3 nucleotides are TGCGCCAGCAGCTTGTCCTTGGGAGTTAGCACAGATACGCAGTATTTT. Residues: CASSLSLGVSTDTQYF.

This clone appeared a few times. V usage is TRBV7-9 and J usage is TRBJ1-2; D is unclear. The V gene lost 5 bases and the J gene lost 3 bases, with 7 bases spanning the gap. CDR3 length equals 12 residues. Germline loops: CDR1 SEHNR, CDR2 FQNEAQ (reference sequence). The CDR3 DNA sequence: TGTGCCAGCAGCCTAACAGACTATGGCTACACCTTC. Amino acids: CASSLTDYGYTF.

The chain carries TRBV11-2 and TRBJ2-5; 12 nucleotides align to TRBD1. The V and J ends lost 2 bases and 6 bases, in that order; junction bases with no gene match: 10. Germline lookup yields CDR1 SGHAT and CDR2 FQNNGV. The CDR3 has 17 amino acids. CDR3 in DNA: TGTGCCAGCAGCTTAAGTGACGGGACAGGGGGCGCGAAGACCCAGTACTTC. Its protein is CASSLSDGTGGAKTQYF.

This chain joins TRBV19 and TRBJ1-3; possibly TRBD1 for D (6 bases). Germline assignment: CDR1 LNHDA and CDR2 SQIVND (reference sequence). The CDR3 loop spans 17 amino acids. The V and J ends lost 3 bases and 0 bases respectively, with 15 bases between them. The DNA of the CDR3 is TGTGCCAGTAGTATGAATTCAGGGGCTGGCTCTGGAAACACCATATATTTT. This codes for CASSMNSGAGSGNTIYF. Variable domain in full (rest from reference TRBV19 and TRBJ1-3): DGGITQSPKYLFRKEGQNVTLSCEQNLNHDAMYWYRQDPGQGLRLIYYSQIVNDFQKGDIAEGYSVSREKKESFPLTVTSAQKNPTAFYLCASSMNSGAGSGNTIYFGEGSWLTVV.

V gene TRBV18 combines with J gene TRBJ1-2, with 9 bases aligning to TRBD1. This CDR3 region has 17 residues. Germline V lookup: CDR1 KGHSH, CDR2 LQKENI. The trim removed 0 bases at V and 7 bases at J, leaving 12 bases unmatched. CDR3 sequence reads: CASSPPEDRGGLGGYTF. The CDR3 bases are TGTGCCAGCTCACCACCGGAAGACAGGGGGGGCCTCGGTGGCTACACCTTC.

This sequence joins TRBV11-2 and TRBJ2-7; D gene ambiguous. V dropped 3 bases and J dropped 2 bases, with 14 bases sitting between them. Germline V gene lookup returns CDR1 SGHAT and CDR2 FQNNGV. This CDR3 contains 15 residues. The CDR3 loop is CASSLTTDSAYEQYF. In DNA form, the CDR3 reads TGTGCCAGCAGCTTGACAACCGATTCTGCCTACGAGCAGTACTTC.

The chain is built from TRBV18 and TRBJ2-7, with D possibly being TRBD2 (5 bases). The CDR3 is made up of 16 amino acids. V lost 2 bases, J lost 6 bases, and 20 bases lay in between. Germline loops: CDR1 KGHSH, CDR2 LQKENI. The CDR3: CASSPMGVLLGSEQYF. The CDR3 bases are TGTGCCAGCTCACCAATGGGAGTGCTACTTGGGAGCGAGCAGTACTTC.

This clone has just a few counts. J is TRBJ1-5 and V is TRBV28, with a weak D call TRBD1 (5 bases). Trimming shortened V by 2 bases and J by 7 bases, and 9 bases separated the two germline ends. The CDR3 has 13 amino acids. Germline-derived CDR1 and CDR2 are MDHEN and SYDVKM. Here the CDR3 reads CASSLLQAQPQHF. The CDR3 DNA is TGTGCCAGCAGTTTACTACAGGCGCAGCCCCAGCATTTT.